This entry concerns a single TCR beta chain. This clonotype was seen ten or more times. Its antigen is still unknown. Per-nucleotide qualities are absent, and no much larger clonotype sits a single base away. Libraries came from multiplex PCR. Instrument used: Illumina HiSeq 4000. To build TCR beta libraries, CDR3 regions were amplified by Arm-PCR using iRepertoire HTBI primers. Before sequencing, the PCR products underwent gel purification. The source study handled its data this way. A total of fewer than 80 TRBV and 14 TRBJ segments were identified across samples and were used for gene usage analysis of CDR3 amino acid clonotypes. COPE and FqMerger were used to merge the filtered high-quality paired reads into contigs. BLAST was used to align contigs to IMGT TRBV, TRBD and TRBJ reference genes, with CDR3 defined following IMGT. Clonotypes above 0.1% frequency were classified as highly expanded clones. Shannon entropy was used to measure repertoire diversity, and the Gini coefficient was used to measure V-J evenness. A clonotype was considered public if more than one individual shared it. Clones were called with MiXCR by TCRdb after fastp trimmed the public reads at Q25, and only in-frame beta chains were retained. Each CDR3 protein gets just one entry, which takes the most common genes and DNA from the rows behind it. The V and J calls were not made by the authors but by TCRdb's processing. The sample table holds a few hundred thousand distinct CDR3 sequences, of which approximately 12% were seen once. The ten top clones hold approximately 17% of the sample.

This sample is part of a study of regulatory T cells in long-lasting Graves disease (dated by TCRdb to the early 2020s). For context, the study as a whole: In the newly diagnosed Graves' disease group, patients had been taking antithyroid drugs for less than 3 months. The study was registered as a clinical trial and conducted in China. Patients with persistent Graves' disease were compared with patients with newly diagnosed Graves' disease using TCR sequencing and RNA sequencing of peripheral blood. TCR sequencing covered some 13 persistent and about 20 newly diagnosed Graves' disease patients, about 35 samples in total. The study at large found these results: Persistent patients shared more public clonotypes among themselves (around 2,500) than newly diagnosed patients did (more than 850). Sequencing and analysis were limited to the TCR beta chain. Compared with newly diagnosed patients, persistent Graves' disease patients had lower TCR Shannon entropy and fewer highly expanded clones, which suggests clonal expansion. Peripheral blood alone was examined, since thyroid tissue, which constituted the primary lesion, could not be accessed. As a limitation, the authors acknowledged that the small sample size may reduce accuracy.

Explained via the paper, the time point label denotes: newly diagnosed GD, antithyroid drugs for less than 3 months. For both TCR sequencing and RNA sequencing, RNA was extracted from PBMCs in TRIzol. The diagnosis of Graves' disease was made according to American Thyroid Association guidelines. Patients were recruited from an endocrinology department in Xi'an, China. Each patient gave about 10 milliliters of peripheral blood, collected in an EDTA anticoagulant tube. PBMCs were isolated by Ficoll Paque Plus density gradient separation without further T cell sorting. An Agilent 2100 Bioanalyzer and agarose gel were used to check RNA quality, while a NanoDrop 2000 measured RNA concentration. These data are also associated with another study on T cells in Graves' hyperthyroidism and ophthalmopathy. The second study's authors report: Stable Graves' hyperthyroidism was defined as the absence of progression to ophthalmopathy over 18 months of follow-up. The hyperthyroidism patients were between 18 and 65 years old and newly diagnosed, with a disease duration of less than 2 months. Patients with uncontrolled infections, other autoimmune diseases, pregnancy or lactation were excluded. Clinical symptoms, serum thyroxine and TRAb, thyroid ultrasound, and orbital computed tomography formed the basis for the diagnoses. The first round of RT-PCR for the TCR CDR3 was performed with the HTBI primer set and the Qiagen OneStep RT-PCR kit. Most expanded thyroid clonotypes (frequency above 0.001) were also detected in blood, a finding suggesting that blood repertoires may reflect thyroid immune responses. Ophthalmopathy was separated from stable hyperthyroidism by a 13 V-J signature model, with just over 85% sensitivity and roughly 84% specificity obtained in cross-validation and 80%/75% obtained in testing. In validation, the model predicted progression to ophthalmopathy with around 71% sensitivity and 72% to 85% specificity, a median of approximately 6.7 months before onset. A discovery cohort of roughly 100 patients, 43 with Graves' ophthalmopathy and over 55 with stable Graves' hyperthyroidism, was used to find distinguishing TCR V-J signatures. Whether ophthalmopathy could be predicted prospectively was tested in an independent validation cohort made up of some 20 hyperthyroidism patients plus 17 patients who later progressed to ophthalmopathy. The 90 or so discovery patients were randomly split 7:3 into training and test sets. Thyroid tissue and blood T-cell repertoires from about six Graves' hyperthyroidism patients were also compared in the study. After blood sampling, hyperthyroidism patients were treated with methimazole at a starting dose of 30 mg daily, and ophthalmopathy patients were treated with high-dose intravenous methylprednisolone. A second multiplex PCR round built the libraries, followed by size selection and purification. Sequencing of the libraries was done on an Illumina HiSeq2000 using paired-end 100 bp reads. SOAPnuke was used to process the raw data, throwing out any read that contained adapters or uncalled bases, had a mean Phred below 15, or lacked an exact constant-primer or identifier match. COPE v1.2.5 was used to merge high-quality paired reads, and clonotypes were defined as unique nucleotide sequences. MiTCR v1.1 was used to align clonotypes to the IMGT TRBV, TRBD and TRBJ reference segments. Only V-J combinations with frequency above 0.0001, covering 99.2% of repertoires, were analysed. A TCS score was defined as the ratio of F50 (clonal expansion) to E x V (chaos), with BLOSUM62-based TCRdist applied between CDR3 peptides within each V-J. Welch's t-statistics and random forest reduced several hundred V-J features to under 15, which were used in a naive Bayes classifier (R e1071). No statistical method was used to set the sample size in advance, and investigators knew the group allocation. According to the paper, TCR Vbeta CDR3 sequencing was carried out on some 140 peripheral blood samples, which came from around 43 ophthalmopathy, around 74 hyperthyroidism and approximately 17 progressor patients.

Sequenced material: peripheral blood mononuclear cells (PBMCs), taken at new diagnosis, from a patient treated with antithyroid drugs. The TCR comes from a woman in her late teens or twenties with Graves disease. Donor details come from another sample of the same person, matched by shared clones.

The CDR3 in this case is CSVTHRGYGYTF. The DNA is as follows: TGCAGCGTAACTCACAGGGGATACGGCTACACCTTC. This sequence uses TRBV29-1 and TRBJ1-2; TRBD1 matches 7 bases in the middle. The CDR3 goes from the cysteine to the phenylalanine over 12 residues. Kept here is only the CDR3 DNA, which spans 36 bases and is read in frame from base 1. CDR1 SQVTM and CDR2 ANQGSEA were looked up in the germline V gene. The V end gives up 6 bases and the J end 8 bases, leaving 9 bases in the junction not matched to a gene. This CDR3, with the reference TRBV29-1 and TRBJ1-2 proteins standing in past its ends, gives the full variable domain SAVISQKPSRDICQRGTSLTIQCQVDSQVTMMFWYRQQPGQSLTLIATANQGSEATYESGFVIDKFPISRPNLTFSTLTVSNMSPEDSSIYLCSVTHRGYGYTFGSGTRLTVV.